A single sample gave rise to the 22 T cell receptor beta chains below, sequenced in a study of cytomegalovirus exposure and HLA in healthy donors. Use of 60 Vbeta and 13 Jbeta primers characterized the PCR. This table comes from immunoSEQ multiplex PCR, and its TCRdb copy is limited to in-frame clones, with some not included. This table holds just over 200,000 clones, about 81% found once. The sample consisted of PBMCs. The receptor source for this set is a woman aged 40 to 49 in good health and CMV-seronegative.

The chain employs TRBV7-6 and TRBJ2-7; D gene ambiguous. The CDR3 contains 14 residues. Looked up from germline, CDR1 is SGHVS and CDR2 is FNYEAQ. Trimming removed 2 bases from V and 3 bases from J, with 11 bases in between. The CDR3 reads CASSLSSTNYEQYF. In nucleotides, the CDR3 is TGTGCCAGCAGCTTATCCTCTACTAACTACGAGCAGTACTTC.

This sequence joins TRBV18 and TRBJ1-1; 9 positions agree with TRBD1. This CDR3 comprises 17 residues. Germline loops: CDR1 KGHSH, CDR2 LQKENI. The trim removed 3 bases at V and 11 bases at J, leaving 19 bases unmatched. This chain's CDR3 is CASSPGERGTGIGSAFF. The CDR3 DNA reads as TGTGCCAGCTCACCGGGAGAAAGGGGGACAGGGATTGGTTCGGCTTTCTTT.

This chain joins TRBV5-1 and TRBJ2-1; 10 positions agree with TRBD2. Germline V CDR1 and CDR2: SGHRS, YFSETQ. The CDR3 totals 16 residues. V gave up 3 bases and J gave up 5 bases; unmatched junction bases: 8. The CDR3 bases are TGCGCCAGCAGCTCCCGGGCACTAGCGGGGAACAATGAGCAGTTCTTC. This encodes CASSSRALAGNNEQFF.

This clone appeared a single time. This rearrangement joins TRBV28 to TRBJ2-7; 8 nucleotides agree with TRBD1. The CDR3 is made up of 13 amino acids. Germline V gene sequence: CDR1 MDHEN, CDR2 SYDVKM. Trimming took 4 bases from V and 4 from J; bases not matched to a gene: 3. Here the CDR3 DNA reads TGTGCCAGCAGTTGGGACAGGATGTACGAGCAGTACTTC. Its translation: CASSWDRMYEQYF.

This chain connects TRBV5-6 to TRBJ2-7, with 11 nucleotides matching TRBD1. Germline CDR1 reads SGHDT; CDR2 reads YYEEEE. The J segment lost 1 base and the V segment lost 2 bases, leaving 2 bases of the junction unmatched. CDR3 length: 15 residues. The CDR3 reads CASSFGTGGSYEQYF. In nucleotides, the CDR3 is TGTGCCAGCAGCTTTGGGACAGGGGGGTCCTACGAGCAGTACTTC.

This chain joins TRBV15 and TRBJ1-4; D might be TRBD1 (6 bases). CDR1 is LNHNV, CDR2 YYDKDF, per germline (reference sequence). The CDR3 loop spans 13 amino acids. Trimming took off 4 bases at V and 5 bases at J, with 8 bases between the two ends. The DNA of the CDR3 is TGTGCCACCAGCAAGGACAGAAATGAAAAACTGTTTTTT. Protein product: CATSKDRNEKLFF.

The rearrangement joins TRBV4-1 to TRBJ1-2; 11 positions match TRBD1. CDR1 MGHRA and CDR2 YSYEKL come from the germline V gene. Losses at the gene ends were 4 bases for V and 8 bases for J; bases not matched to a gene: 6. The CDR3 is 14 amino acids. This CDR3 reads CASSLGQGAGGYTF. The CDR3 bases are TGCGCCAGCAGCCTCGGACAGGGGGCAGGAGGCTACACCTTC.

The rearrangement joins TRBV4-1 to TRBJ2-7; 8 positions match TRBD2. Germline V gives CDR1 MGHRA, CDR2 YSYEKL. V lost 3 bases to trimming and J lost 3 bases; unmatched junction nucleotides: 4. CDR3 length equals 14 residues. CDR3 DNA sequence: TGCGCCAGCAGCCAGGGACTAGGGGTCTACGAGCAGTACTTC. Protein: CASSQGLGVYEQYF.

The chain uses TRBV5-1 and TRBJ2-1; D is perhaps TRBD1 (6 bases). V lost 4 bases to trimming and J lost 0 bases, with 8 bases between them. The CDR3 spans 14 residues. The germline CDR1 and CDR2 sequences are SGHRS and YFSETQ. CDR3 region: CASSQQGSYNEQFF. CDR3 bases: TGCGCCAGCAGCCAACAGGGCTCCTACAATGAGCAGTTCTTC.

The chain employs TRBV5-1 and TRBJ1-4, with D possibly matching TRBD1 (5 bases). The V end was cut by 5 bases, the J end by 5 bases, with 16 bases between. Germline lookup yields CDR1 SGHRS and CDR2 YFSETQ. The CDR3 is made up of 15 amino acids. CDR3 in amino acids: CASSPGVGPNEKLFF. The CDR3 nucleotides read TGCGCCAGCAGTCCTGGTGTGGGGCCGAATGAAAAACTGTTTTTT.

The chain is built from TRBV5-1 and TRBJ2-7, with D maybe TRBD2 (6 bases). The CDR3 consists of 16 residues. V lost 0 bases to trimming and J lost 4 bases, with 17 bases between them. The germline CDR1 and CDR2 sequences are SGHRS and YFSETQ. The CDR3 coding sequence is TGCGCCAGCAGCTTGGCCACATCGAGCGGAGGGTACGAGCAGTACTTC. Translating it yields CASSLATSSGGYEQYF.

J is TRBJ2-6 and V is TRBV7-2, with D unresolved. This CDR3 has 15 residues. Deletions cut 4 bases from V and 2 bases from J, with 9 bases between. Per germline, CDR1 SGHTA and CDR2 FQGNSA. The CDR3 region is CASSSGGPGANVLTF. For the CDR3, the DNA is TGTGCCAGCAGCTCCGGCGGCCCTGGGGCCAACGTCCTGACTTTC.

The V gene is TRBV11-2, the J gene TRBJ2-3, with 7 bases lining up with TRBD2. The CDR3 is 16 residues long. The trim removed 4 bases at V and 1 base at J, leaving 8 bases unmatched. The germline V gene has CDR1 SGHAT and CDR2 FQNNGV. CDR3 loop: CASSSAKGRGTDTQYF. The CDR3 DNA reads as TGTGCCAGCAGCTCGGCCAAAGGGAGGGGCACAGATACGCAGTATTTT. Full variable domain (remainder filled in from reference TRBV11-2 and TRBJ2-3): EAGVAQSPRYKIIEKRQSVAFWCNPISGHATLYWYQQILGQGPKLLIQFQNNGVVDDSQLPKDRFSAERLKGVDSTLKIQPAKLEDSAVYLCASSSAKGRGTDTQYFGPGTRLTVL.

The CDR3 nucleotides are TGTGCCATCAGTGAGGATAGAGACAGGGAAGCTTTCTTT. Its protein is CAISEDRDREAFF. V is TRBV10-3 and J is TRBJ1-1; a possible D gene is TRBD1 (6 bases). CDR1 ENHRY and CDR2 SYGVKD come from the germline V gene. Trimming took off 2 bases at V and 8 bases at J, with 12 bases between the two ends. The CDR3 sequence is 13 residues long.

The genes are TRBV19 and TRBJ1-5, with a weak D call TRBD1 (5 bases). V shed 10 bases and J shed 2 bases, with 15 bases lying between them. The CDR3 loop spans 14 amino acids. CDR1 is LNHDA, CDR2 SQIVND, per germline (reference sequence). This chain's CDR3 is CAKNRKQGNQPQHF. DNA of the CDR3: TGTGCCAAGAACAGGAAGCAGGGCAATCAGCCCCAGCATTTT.

The chain links TRBV11-1 to TRBJ2-7; 7 bases are shared with TRBD1. The CDR3 spans 13 residues. J was trimmed by 7 bases and V by 3 bases; bases with no gene match: 6. Germline V CDR1 and CDR2: SGHAT, FQDESV (reference sequence). The CDR3 is CASSFRGRGEQYF. DNA for the CDR3: TGTGCCAGCAGCTTTAGGGGGCGTGGGGAGCAGTACTTC.

The chain uses TRBV6-5 and TRBJ2-7, with 7 bases lining up with TRBD2. CDR3 length: 16 residues. The germline gives CDR1 MNHEY, CDR2 SVGAGI. V was pared by 0 bases and J by 1 base, with 6 bases of the junction left unmatched. CDR3 amino acids: CASSYSSSGVSYEQYF. DNA of the CDR3: TGTGCCAGCAGTTACTCGTCCAGCGGGGTTTCCTACGAGCAGTACTTC.

V and J are TRBV7-9 and TRBJ2-7, with unresolved D. From germline, CDR1 is SEHNR and CDR2 FQNEAQ (reference sequence). CDR3 length: 16 amino acids. V lost 2 bases and J 2 bases, leaving 16 bases between the germline ends. The chain's CDR3 is CASSLLPAHSPYEQYF. The CDR3 nucleotides are TGTGCCAGCAGCTTACTACCGGCCCATAGCCCCTACGAGCAGTACTTC.

V usage is TRBV5-1 and J usage is TRBJ1-6; 9 positions agree with TRBD1. CDR1 and CDR2 (germline): SGHRS, YFSETQ. The V and J ends lost 0 bases and 4 bases, in that order; junction bases with no gene match: 2. This CDR3 comprises 16 residues. CDR3 residues: CASSLDRGPYNSPLHF. CDR3 in DNA: TGCGCCAGCAGCTTGGACAGGGGGCCTTATAATTCACCCCTCCACTTT.

DNA for the CDR3: TGTGCCAGCAGTTTCAGTCCCGCAGATACGCAGTATTTT. This encodes CASSFSPADTQYF. This chain uses TRBV27 with TRBJ2-3; D uncertain. CDR3 size: 13 residues. V dropped 3 bases and J dropped 4 bases, with 8 bases sitting between them. Germline V CDR1 and CDR2: MNHEY, SMNVEV (reference sequence).

The chain carries TRBV15 and TRBJ1-4, with unresolved D. Trimming removed 0 bases at V and 13 bases at J, with 12 bases between. The CDR3 consists of 13 residues. CDR1 and CDR2 from the germline V gene are LNHNV and YYDKDF (reference sequence). CDR3 protein: CATSRDVGSGLFF. The CDR3 bases are TGTGCCACCAGCAGAGATGTGGGGAGCGGACTGTTTTTT.

The chain has TRBV6-4 and TRBJ2-2; TRBD2 matches at 7 bases. Trimming cost V 6 bases and J 6 bases; bases outside gene matches: 1. The CDR3 is 12 residues long. Germline V gene lookup returns CDR1 MRHNA and CDR2 SNTAGT. The CDR3 is CASRRGAGELFF. Here the CDR3 DNA reads TGTGCCAGCAGACGGGGGGCCGGGGAGCTGTTTTTT.